A single sample gave rise to the 13 T cell receptor beta chains below, sequenced in a study of cytomegalovirus exposure and HLA in healthy donors. Primers included in the PCR were 60 Vbeta and 13 Jbeta primers. The repertoire was sequenced with immunoSEQ multiplex PCR; TCRdb's copy has only in-frame clones and lacks some. The table has fewer than 250,000 clones, approximately 82% seen once. The sequencing input was PBMCs. These receptors came from a young man in good health and CMV-seronegative.

The gene calls are TRBV11-2 and TRBJ1-2; 8 bases align to TRBD1. V lost 1 base, J lost 6 bases, and 7 bases stayed unmatched. The CDR3 spans 15 residues. Germline lookup yields CDR1 SGHAT and CDR2 FQNNGV. Here the CDR3 DNA reads TGTGCCAGCAGCTTAGGAACCGGGACAGGCGATGGCTACACCTTC. Its translation is CASSLGTGTGDGYTF.

Only a few counts were recorded for this clone. The genes are TRBV19 and TRBJ1-1; D unclear. The germline gives CDR1 LNHDA, CDR2 SQIVND (reference sequence). This CDR3 comprises 13 residues. V lost 5 bases and J 2 bases, leaving 9 bases between the germline ends. The CDR3 DNA follows: TGTGCCAGTAGTTCTCCCAGTAACACTGAAGCTTTCTTT. Protein product: CASSSPSNTEAFF. The whole variable domain, remainder taken from reference TRBV19 and TRBJ1-1, is DGGITQSPKYLFRKEGQNVTLSCEQNLNHDAMYWYRQDPGQGLRLIYYSQIVNDFQKGDIAEGYSVSREKKESFPLTVTSAQKNPTAFYLCASSSPSNTEAFFGQGTRLTVV.

This clone was observed a few times. The chain recombines TRBV9 with TRBJ2-2, with 7 positions matching TRBD2. CDR1 and CDR2 (germline): SGDLS, YYNGEE. This CDR3 is 18 amino acids long. The V and J ends lost 4 bases and 6 bases, in that order; junction bases with no gene match: 18. CDR3 sequence reads: CASSTPRGRALGAGELFF. Written as DNA, the CDR3 is TGTGCCAGCAGCACCCCTCGTGGGAGGGCCCTCGGGGCCGGGGAGCTGTTTTTT.

The chain uses TRBV5-1 and TRBJ2-5; 13 nucleotides align to TRBD2. This CDR3 has 17 amino acids. Trimming took 6 bases from V and 0 from J; bases not matched to a gene: 8. The germline gives CDR1 SGHRS, CDR2 YFSETQ. Here the CDR3 reads CASTFGLAGVHQETQYF. CDR3 nucleotide sequence: TGCGCCAGCACCTTCGGACTAGCGGGAGTCCACCAAGAGACCCAGTACTTC. The variable domain in full, completed from reference TRBV5-1 and TRBJ2-5, reads KAGVTQTPRYLIKTRGQQVTLSCSPISGHRSVSWYQQTPGQGLQFLFEYFSETQRNKGNFPGRFSGRQFSNSRSEMNVSTLELGDSALYLCASTFGLAGVHQETQYFGPGTRLLVL.

This clone appeared a single time. The gene calls are TRBV18 and TRBJ1-2, with 9 bases identical to TRBD1. Germline CDR1 is KGHSH and CDR2 is LQKENI. Trimming took 6 bases from V and 6 from J; bases not matched to a gene: 5. The CDR3 is made up of 13 amino acids. CDR3 protein: CASSSQGADGYTF. The CDR3 coding sequence is TGTGCCAGCTCGTCACAGGGGGCGGATGGCTACACCTTC.

The gene calls are TRBV6-5 and TRBJ1-1; D is undetermined. The V gene lost 2 bases and the J gene lost 0 bases, with 10 bases spanning the gap. The germline gives CDR1 MNHEY, CDR2 SVGAGI. CDR3 size: 15 residues. CDR3: CASSYATGLNTEAFF. The CDR3 DNA reads as TGTGCCAGCAGTTACGCCACGGGTCTGAACACTGAAGCTTTCTTT.

The V and J genes are TRBV7-9 and TRBJ2-7; D is ambiguous. Germline V CDR1 and CDR2: SEHNR, FQNEAQ (reference sequence). The CDR3 extends over 13 amino acids. The V gene lost 1 base and the J gene lost 7 bases, with 11 bases spanning the gap. DNA of the CDR3: TGTGCCAGCAGCTTAGGGCAGATGATAGAGCAGTACTTC. It encodes CASSLGQMIEQYF.

The chain carries TRBV30 and TRBJ1-5, with D hard to call. V was clipped by 5 bases and J by 2 bases, with 10 bases between them. The CDR3 consists of 13 residues. The germline V gene has CDR1 GTSNPN and CDR2 SVGIG (reference sequence). The CDR3 protein is CAWAGVGNQPQHF. The DNA of the CDR3 is TGTGCCTGGGCCGGGGTCGGCAATCAGCCCCAGCATTTT.

The genes are TRBV7-8 and TRBJ2-1; D unclear. The CDR3 is made up of 12 amino acids. Trimming shortened V by 5 bases and J by 8 bases, and 10 bases separated the two germline ends. Germline lookup yields CDR1 SGHVS and CDR2 FQNEAQ. The CDR3 region has the DNA TGTGCCAGCAGCCCATCCCGGGATGAGCAGTTCTTC. It translates to CASSPSRDEQFF. The whole variable domain, remainder taken from reference TRBV7-8 and TRBJ2-1, is GAGVSQSPRYKVAKRGQDVALRCDPISGHVSLFWYQQALGQGPEFLTYFQNEAQLDKSGLPSDRFFAERPEGSVSTLKIQRTQQEDSAVYLCASSPSRDEQFFGPGTRLTVL.

The chain recombines TRBV7-2 with TRBJ1-2, with D possibly being TRBD1 (6 bases). The CDR3 contains 14 residues. Per the germline V gene, CDR1 is SGHTA and CDR2 is FQGNSA. The V end was cut by 4 bases, the J end by 6 bases, with 15 bases between. CDR3 sequence reads: CASSSRVGGHGYTF. The DNA for the CDR3 is TGTGCCAGCAGCTCTCGGGTTGGGGGCCATGGCTACACCTTC.

The V gene is TRBV6-1, the J gene TRBJ2-6, with TRBD2 as a possible D gene (5 bases). Trimming stripped 3 bases from V and 0 bases from J, with 6 bases between. From germline, CDR1 is MNHNS and CDR2 SASEGT. The CDR3 is 15 residues long. The CDR3 nucleotides are TGTGCCAGCAGTGAGGGGAGCTCTGGGGCCAACGTCCTGACTTTC. Protein: CASSEGSSGANVLTF.

The chain links TRBV27 to TRBJ1-1; D remains unclear. Germline CDR1 and CDR2: MNHEY and SMNVEV (reference sequence). Trimming took 2 bases from V and 1 from J, leaving 11 bases between them. The CDR3 length is 15 residues. CDR3 region: CASSLVGRGNTEAFF. DNA of the CDR3: TGTGCCAGCAGTTTAGTAGGGCGGGGGAACACTGAAGCTTTCTTT.

This chain joins TRBV5-1 and TRBJ1-4; tentative D call: TRBD1 (5 bases). This CDR3 contains 15 residues. Germline V CDR1 and CDR2: SGHRS, YFSETQ. Trimming stripped 4 bases from V and 8 bases from J, with 18 bases between. CDR3 in DNA: TGCGCCAGCAGCCCAACCTCGGGGGTCGGGGAAAAACTGTTTTTT. It codes for CASSPTSGVGEKLFF.